These 3 T cell receptor beta chains originate from one sample sequenced in a study of preoperative IRX-2 immunotherapy in early breast cancer. Documented treatment: preoperative locoregional IRX-2 cytokine immunotherapy. The protocol was immunoSEQ multiplex PCR, while the TCRdb copy is restricted to in-frame clones and leaves out a portion. The table shows over 25,000 clones, with approximately 78% occurring only once. The material sequenced was lymph node tissue, taken after IRX-2 immunotherapy. These receptors originate from a human donor with breast cancer.

This sequence joins TRBV18 and TRBJ2-5; TRBD2 is a possible D gene (6 bases). The CDR3 spans 14 residues. The V gene's germline CDR1 is KGHSH and CDR2 LQKENI. V gave up 3 bases and J gave up 5 bases, with 13 bases separating them. The CDR3: CASSPRRGRETQYF. For the CDR3, the DNA is TGTGCCAGCTCACCGAGGCGGGGAAGGGAGACCCAGTACTTC.

The chain has TRBV19 and TRBJ1-1; D gene uncertain. CDR1 and CDR2 from the germline V gene are LNHDA and SQIVND (reference sequence). V lost 0 bases to trimming and J lost 4 bases, with 18 bases between them. This CDR3 region has 17 residues. The CDR3 sequence is CASSIDERPAQFTEAFF. CDR3 bases: TGTGCCAGTAGTATAGATGAAAGGCCAGCCCAATTCACTGAAGCTTTCTTT.

J is TRBJ2-5 and V is TRBV11-3; D might be TRBD1 or TRBD2, each matching 5 bases. Germline V gives CDR1 SGHNT, CDR2 YENEEA. The CDR3 is 14 amino acids. V lost 5 bases and J 1 base, leaving 11 bases between the germline ends. The chain's CDR3 is CASSTGTFQETQYF. CDR3 sequence (DNA): TGTGCCAGCAGCACCGGGACGTTCCAAGAGACCCAGTACTTC.